Listed here is a single TCR beta chain. No antigen is known for it. The record originates from a study of cytomegalovirus exposure and HLA in healthy donors. Study-wide results and caveats: Presence/absence results assume similar sequencing depth per donor, which may not hold. Researchers catalogued over 150 TCR beta chains as cytomegalovirus-associated.

Germline values: CDR1 MNHEY, CDR2 SMNVEV (reference sequence). The V and J ends lost 3 bases and 8 bases respectively, with 14 bases between them. The CDR3 is 14 residues long. The PCR made use of 60 Vbeta and 13 Jbeta primers. Using immunoSEQ multiplex PCR, the repertoire was profiled, and TCRdb retains in-frame clones only, with some absent. Of 100,000 or so clones listed, around 74% were seen once; the top ten hold 8.5% to 10%. The sequence was collected from a woman in her forties in good health and CMV-seropositive. Sequenced input: PBMCs. The chain has TRBV27 and TRBJ1-5; TRBD1 might be the D (6 bases). The CDR3: CASSLVGAREPQHF. The CDR3 coding sequence is TGTGCCAGCAGTTTGGTGGGGGCCCGGGAGCCCCAGCATTTT.